The 20 T cell receptor beta chains below come from one sample, sequenced in a study of blood T cell repertoires in COVID-19. Some clones are missing from TCRdb's copy, which holds only in-frame ones; the method was immunoSEQ multiplex PCR. The sample contains 430,000 or so clones, 70% to 90% of which appear only once. The sequencing input was PBMCs or T cells enriched from blood (not recorded which). The receptors originated from a woman aged 35 to 49 who had recovered from COVID-19.

This chain's CDR3 is CASSQDRRGGTYEQYF. CDR3 DNA sequence: TGCGCCAGCAGCCAAGATCGGAGGGGAGGGACTTACGAGCAGTACTTC. The chain carries TRBV4-3 and TRBJ2-7; 7 bases agree with TRBD2. J was trimmed by 4 bases and V by 0 bases; bases with no gene match: 9. The germline V gene encodes CDR1 LGHNA and CDR2 YSLEER. The CDR3 consists of 16 residues.

The chain carries TRBV7-2 and TRBJ2-2; TRBD2 aligns across 8 bases. Germline V gives CDR1 SGHTA, CDR2 FQGNSA. This CDR3 region has 14 residues. The J segment lost 7 bases and the V segment lost 3 bases, leaving 4 bases of the junction unmatched. The CDR3 protein is CASSFKRENGELFF. CDR3 bases: TGTGCCAGCAGCTTCAAGCGGGAGAACGGGGAGCTGTTTTTT.

This chain connects TRBV30 to TRBJ1-5; D is possibly TRBD1 (5 bases). Germline CDR1 reads GTSNPN; CDR2 reads SVGIG (reference sequence). The germline V and J ends were trimmed by 3 bases and 3 bases, with 15 bases remaining between them. This CDR3 comprises 15 residues. The CDR3 loop is CAWRVGGRVNQPQHF. The CDR3 coding sequence is TGTGCCTGGAGAGTGGGGGGGAGGGTCAATCAGCCCCAGCATTTT.

This clone was found once. V usage is TRBV5-1 and J usage is TRBJ1-3; D may be TRBD1 (5 bases). Germline V gene lookup returns CDR1 SGHRS and CDR2 YFSETQ. The V end was cut by 3 bases, the J end by 1 base, with 11 bases between. This CDR3 is built from 15 residues. This chain's CDR3 is CASSSGDSSGNTIYF. DNA of the CDR3: TGCGCCAGCAGCTCCGGCGACAGTTCTGGAAACACCATATATTTT.

The chain uses TRBV11-2 and TRBJ2-1, with 9 positions matching TRBD2. Trimming at V came to 7 bases and at J to 2 bases, leaving 12 bases not matched to a gene. CDR1 SGHAT and CDR2 FQNNGV come from the germline V gene. This CDR3 has 17 residues. CDR3 nucleotide sequence: TGTGCCAGCACCGAGGGGGGACTAGCAAAGACCTACAATGAGCAGTTCTTC. Translating it yields CASTEGGLAKTYNEQFF.

A few counts support this clone. This chain joins TRBV4-2 and TRBJ1-6; D gene ambiguous. This CDR3 comprises 14 residues. The germline V gene encodes CDR1 LGHNA and CDR2 YNFKEQ. Trimming pared 3 bases from V and 5 bases from J, leaving 8 bases between. CDR3 protein: CASSQWLDNSPLHF. The CDR3 DNA reads TGTGCCAGCAGCCAGTGGCTCGATAATTCACCCCTCCACTTT.

The chain has TRBV5-6 and TRBJ1-1; D is possibly TRBD1 (6 bases). V lost 3 bases to trimming and J lost 8 bases, with 14 bases between them. Germline V lookup: CDR1 SGHDT, CDR2 YYEEEE. The CDR3 runs 13 residues. The CDR3 protein is CASSSQRGGEAFF. In DNA form, the CDR3 reads TGTGCCAGCAGCTCGCAAAGGGGGGGAGAAGCTTTCTTT. Combining the CDR3 with reference TRBV5-6 and TRBJ1-1 gives the whole variable domain DAGVTQSPTHLIKTRGQQVTLRCSPKSGHDTVSWYQQALGQGPQFIFQYYEEEERQRGNFPDRFSGHQFPNYSSELNVNALLLGDSALYLCASSSQRGGEAFFGQGTRLTVV.

J is TRBJ2-5 and V is TRBV6-5, with 7 nucleotides matching TRBD1. This CDR3 region has 14 residues. CDR1 MNHEY and CDR2 SVGAGI come from the germline V gene. The trim removed 0 bases at V and 3 bases at J, leaving 1 base unmatched. The CDR3 sequence is CASSYSGTEETQYF. Here the CDR3 DNA reads TGTGCCAGCAGTTACTCGGGGACAGAAGAGACCCAGTACTTC.

As to this clone: One end of the junction is discordant with germline, which a read error may explain. The rearrangement links TRBV6-1 to TRBJ1-2; 7 bases line up with TRBD1. The length of the CDR3 is 16 residues. Germline assignment: CDR1 MNHNS and CDR2 SASEGT. This chain's CDR3 is CASSGAGTARNHGYTF. The CDR3 DNA is TGTGCCAGCAGTGGGGCCGGGACAGCACGTAACCATGGCTACACCTTC.

This sequence joins TRBV28 and TRBJ1-3; tentative D call: TRBD1 (6 bases). This CDR3 contains 14 residues. Germline CDR1 MDHEN, CDR2 SYDVKM. With 5 bases removed from V and 4 bases from J, the gap between germline ends came to 12 bases. The DNA for the CDR3 is TGTGCCAGCAGTCTACCCGGGACAGGAAACACCATATATTTT. The encoded protein is CASSLPGTGNTIYF. Complete variable domain (other parts from reference TRBV28 and TRBJ1-3): DVKVTQSSRYLVKRTGEKVFLECVQDMDHENMFWYRQDPGLGLRLIYFSYDVKMKEKGDIPEGYSVSREKKERFSLILESASTNQTSMYLCASSLPGTGNTIYFGEGSWLTVV.

The chain joins TRBV7-2 to TRBJ2-1; TRBD1 might be the D (5 bases). V lost 4 bases, J lost 1 base, and 17 bases lay in between. CDR1 and CDR2 (germline): SGHTA, FQGNSA. This CDR3 comprises 17 residues. The CDR3 spells CASSSVVGRASYNEQFF. CDR3 nucleotides: TGTGCCAGCAGCTCCGTCGTGGGCAGGGCGTCCTACAATGAGCAGTTCTTC. Full variable domain (missing parts from reference TRBV7-2 and TRBJ2-1): GAGVSQSPSNKVTEKGKDVELRCDPISGHTALYWYRQSLGQGLEFLIYFQGNSAPDKSGLPSDRFSAERTGGSVSTLTIQRTQQEDSAVYLCASSSVVGRASYNEQFFGPGTRLTVL.

The chain is built from TRBV5-8 and TRBJ1-5; D gene uncertain. The CDR3 sequence is 12 residues long. V lost 4 bases and J lost 3, with 5 bases in between. Per germline, CDR1 SGHTS and CDR2 YDEGEE. Written as DNA, the CDR3 is TGTGCCAGCAGCCCACTCAATCAGCCCCAGCATTTT. Protein: CASSPLNQPQHF.

The CDR3 here is CASSYRSSRYEQYF. In DNA, the CDR3 is TGTGCCAGCAGTTACCGGTCTAGCAGATACGAGCAGTACTTC. The rearrangement links TRBV6-5 to TRBJ2-7, with D possibly being TRBD2 (5 bases). Per the germline V gene, CDR1 is MNHEY and CDR2 is SVGAGI. The V gene lost 2 bases and the J gene lost 4 bases, with 12 bases spanning the gap. The CDR3 is 14 amino acids.

V usage is TRBV11-2 and J usage is TRBJ2-3, with TRBD2 identical over 7 bases. The CDR3 has 16 residues. From germline, CDR1 is SGHAT and CDR2 FQNNGV. Losses at the gene ends were 5 bases for V and 1 base for J; bases not matched to a gene: 9. The DNA for the CDR3 is TGTGCCAGCAGCCCCCTGGGAGGGAGGGGCACAGATACGCAGTATTTT. Its translation is CASSPLGGRGTDTQYF.

The chain carries TRBV10-2 and TRBJ2-5; 9 positions agree with TRBD2. Germline lookup yields CDR1 WSHSY and CDR2 SAAADI. Losses at the gene ends were 2 bases for V and 2 bases for J; bases not matched to a gene: 9. The CDR3 is 17 residues long. Here the CDR3 DNA reads TGCGCCAGCAGTGAGCCCAGTAGCGGGAGAAAACAAGAGACCCAGTACTTC. Residues: CASSEPSSGRKQETQYF.

This chain joins TRBV27 and TRBJ2-6, with D possibly matching TRBD2 (6 bases). CDR1 MNHEY and CDR2 SMNVEV come from the germline V gene (reference sequence). Trimming shortened V by 6 bases and J by 0 bases, and 6 bases separated the two germline ends. The CDR3 is 14 residues long. DNA for the CDR3: TGTGCCAGCAGCGGGGGCTCTGGGGCCAACGTCCTGACTTTC. It encodes CASSGGSGANVLTF.

As regards this clone: Its ends do not fully match the called genes, so a read error is possible. The chain uses TRBV12-3 or TRBV12-4 and TRBJ1-2; 8 bases align to TRBD1. The CDR3 totals 12 residues. CDR3 amino acids: CASRIADRVPHF. As DNA, the CDR3 is TGTGCCAGCAGGATTGCGGACAGGGTACCTCATTTC.

In this sample, this clone turned up a few times. The rearrangement uses TRBV6-5 and TRBJ1-1, with D unresolved. The germline CDR1 and CDR2 sequences are MNHEY and SVGAGI. The CDR3 length is 15 residues. Trimming took 6 bases from V and 2 from J, leaving 16 bases between them. CDR3 in DNA: TGTGCCAGCAGCCCACACGGAGGGAAAAACACTGAAGCTTTCTTT. Its translation: CASSPHGGKNTEAFF.

The chain uses TRBV3-1 (or the pseudogene TRBV3-2) and TRBJ2-3, with D tentatively TRBD1 (6 bases). The CDR3 has 13 amino acids. Trimming removed 3 bases at V and 5 bases at J, with 9 bases between. CDR1 and CDR2 from the germline V gene are LGHDT and YNNKEL (reference sequence). The CDR3 DNA reads TGTGCCAGCAGCCATCGAGGGGGAGATACGCAGTATTTT. Residues: CASSHRGGDTQYF.

The V gene is TRBV11-2, the J gene TRBJ2-5, with a tentative D call TRBD2 (5 bases). The V and J ends lost 5 bases and 5 bases respectively, with 15 bases between them. The V gene's germline CDR1 is SGHAT and CDR2 FQNNGV. This CDR3 region has 14 residues. This CDR3 is CASSPQTNRETQYF. The CDR3 DNA reads TGTGCCAGCAGCCCGCAGACTAATCGGGAGACCCAGTACTTC.